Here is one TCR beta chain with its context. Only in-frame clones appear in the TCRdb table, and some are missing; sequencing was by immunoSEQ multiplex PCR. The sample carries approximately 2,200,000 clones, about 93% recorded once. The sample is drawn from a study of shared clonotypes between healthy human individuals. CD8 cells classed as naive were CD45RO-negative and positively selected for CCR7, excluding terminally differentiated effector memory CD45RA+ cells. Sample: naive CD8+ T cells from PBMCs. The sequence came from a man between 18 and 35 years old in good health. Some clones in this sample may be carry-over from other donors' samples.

The CDR3 DNA sequence: TGTGCCAGCAGCAAAGCGGCCGAGCAGTACTTC. It specifies CASSKAAEQYF. This sequence joins TRBV21-1 and TRBJ2-7; the table's TRBD1 call for D was not verified on the DNA. TRBV21-1 is a pseudogene locus. CDR3 length: 11 amino acids.